This T cell receptor beta chain comes out of a study of blood T cell repertoires in COVID-19. CDR3 length equals 15 residues. CDR1 SGHAT and CDR2 FQNNGV come from the germline V gene. The V segment lost 4 bases and the J segment 6 bases; nucleotides outside the gene matches: 4. The study counted Cohort 3 donors as recovered given two negative PCRs, clearance, or symptom resolution. Assay used: immunoSEQ multiplex PCR; TCRdb lists only in-frame clones, some missing. The sample carries approximately 300,000 clones, approximately 90% recorded once. This TCR was sampled from a woman in her twenties or thirties who had recovered from COVID-19. The chain links TRBV11-2 to TRBJ2-2; 11 bases fit TRBD1. The material sequenced was PBMCs or T cells enriched from blood (not recorded which). DNA for the CDR3: TGTGCCAGCAGCTGGGGACAGGGGGTGGCCGGGGAGCTGTTTTTT. This sequence encodes CASSWGQGVAGELFF.